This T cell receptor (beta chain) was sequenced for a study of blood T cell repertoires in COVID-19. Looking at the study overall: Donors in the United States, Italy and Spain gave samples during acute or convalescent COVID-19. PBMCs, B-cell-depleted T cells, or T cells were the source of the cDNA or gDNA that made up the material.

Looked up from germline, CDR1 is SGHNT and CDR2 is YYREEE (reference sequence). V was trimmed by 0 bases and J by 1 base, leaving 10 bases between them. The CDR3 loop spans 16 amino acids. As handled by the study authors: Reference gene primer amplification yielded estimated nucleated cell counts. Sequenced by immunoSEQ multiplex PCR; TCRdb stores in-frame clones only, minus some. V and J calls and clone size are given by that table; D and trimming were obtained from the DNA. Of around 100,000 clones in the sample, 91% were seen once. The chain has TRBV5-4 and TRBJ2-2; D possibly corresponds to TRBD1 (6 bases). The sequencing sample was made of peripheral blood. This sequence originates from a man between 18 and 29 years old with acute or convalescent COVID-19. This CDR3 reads CASSLGGTRNTGELFF. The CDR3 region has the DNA TGTGCCAGCAGCTTGGGGGGGACAAGGAACACCGGGGAGCTGTTTTTT. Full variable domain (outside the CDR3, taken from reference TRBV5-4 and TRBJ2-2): ETGVTQSPTHLIKTRGQQVTLRCSSQSGHNTVSWYQQALGQGPQFIFQYYREEENGRGNFPPRFSGLQFPNYSSELNVNALELDDSALYLCASSLGGTRNTGELFFGEGSRLTVL.